The 18 T cell receptor beta chains reported below all come from one sample, sequenced in a study of PD-1 blockade in classical Hodgkin lymphoma. Time point noted: newly diagnosed, previously untreated cHL patient sample. TCRdb's copy holds only in-frame clones and misses some; the assay was immunoSEQ multiplex PCR. This table holds about 47,000 clones, under 95% found once. Sample: peripheral blood mononuclear cells (PBMCs). Receptors originate from a human donor with classical Hodgkin lymphoma.

This clone showed up just once. The rearrangement joins TRBV7-3 to TRBJ2-3, with a possible D match to TRBD1 (5 bases). The CDR3 is 15 amino acids. Germline V gene sequence: CDR1 SGHTA, CDR2 FQGTGA. V was cut by 5 bases and J by 1 base, with 13 bases left in between. The CDR3 DNA reads as TGTGCCAGCAGCCCACAGGCTCTCGGCACAGATACGCAGTATTTT. This gives the protein CASSPQALGTDTQYF.

J is TRBJ1-2 and V is TRBV27; no clear D. Germline V CDR1 and CDR2: MNHEY, SMNVEV (reference sequence). The CDR3 consists of 15 residues. V lost 0 bases to trimming and J lost 4 bases, with 12 bases between them. DNA of the CDR3: TGTGCCAGCAGTTTATCTGGGGTACGAGGCTATGGCTACACCTTC. It codes for CASSLSGVRGYGYTF.

The chain links TRBV28 to TRBJ1-5; 7 bases line up with TRBD1. Germline values: CDR1 MDHEN, CDR2 SYDVKM. The CDR3 covers 14 residues. V was clipped by 5 bases and J by 7 bases; unmatched bases: 8. CDR3 nucleotides: TGTGCCAGCAGTAAGCGACAGGGAACACAGCCCCAGCATTTT. It is translated as CASSKRQGTQPQHF.

The V and J genes are TRBV5-6 and TRBJ2-3; tentative D call: TRBD2 (6 bases). The CDR3 is made up of 15 amino acids. Germline CDR1 and CDR2: SGHDT and YYEEEE. V was trimmed by 4 bases and J by 2 bases, leaving 14 bases between them. The CDR3 DNA follows: TGTGCCAGCAGCCCGGGACTTTGGACCACAGATACGCAGTATTTT. The encoded protein is CASSPGLWTTDTQYF.

The chain is built from TRBV29-1 and TRBJ1-1, with TRBD1 as a possible D gene (5 bases). CDR3 length equals 13 residues. V was shortened by 3 bases and J by 1 base, with 9 bases between the two germline ends. From germline, CDR1 is SQVTM and CDR2 ANQGSEA. CDR3 sequence: CSVDSGSNTEAFF. CDR3 nucleotide sequence: TGCAGCGTTGATTCAGGGTCGAACACTGAAGCTTTCTTT.

The chain is built from TRBV9 and TRBJ2-3; D perhaps matches TRBD2 (6 bases). Germline-derived CDR1 and CDR2 are SGDLS and YYNGEE. The CDR3 contains 14 residues. Trimming removed 6 bases at V and 10 bases at J, with 21 bases between. The CDR3 loop is CASNPGDRLGPQYF. The CDR3 nucleotides read TGTGCCAGCAACCCGGGGGACCGTCTCGGTCCGCAGTATTTT.

The J gene is TRBJ2-2, the V gene TRBV29-1; D unclear. V was trimmed by 4 bases and J by 2 bases, leaving 8 bases between them. The CDR3 contains 13 residues. Germline loops: CDR1 SQVTM, CDR2 ANQGSEA. The CDR3 region is CSVASVNTGELFF. For the CDR3, the DNA is TGCAGCGTTGCCAGCGTTAACACCGGGGAGCTGTTTTTT.

The chain uses TRBV27 and TRBJ2-3; D call uncertain. CDR3 length: 14 amino acids. V lost 3 bases, J lost 1 base, and 8 bases lay in between. CDR1 and CDR2 (germline): MNHEY, SMNVEV (reference sequence). CDR3 residues: CASSLSAGTDTQYF. DNA for the CDR3: TGTGCCAGCAGTTTGTCGGCTGGCACAGATACGCAGTATTTT.

CDR3 sequence reads: CASSQEGVYGYTF. The CDR3 DNA is TGTGCCAGCAGCCAAGAGGGCGTTTATGGCTACACCTTC. The rearrangement joins TRBV4-2 to TRBJ1-2; D gene ambiguous. Looked up from germline, CDR1 is LGHNA and CDR2 is YNFKEQ. The V and J ends lost 0 bases and 5 bases respectively, with 7 bases between them. This CDR3 spans 13 amino acids.

The rearrangement uses TRBV15 and TRBJ2-1; 9 nucleotides agree with TRBD2. The V segment lost 0 bases and the J segment 0 bases; nucleotides outside the gene matches: 6. CDR1 and CDR2 (germline): LNHNV, YYDKDF (reference sequence). This CDR3 region has 18 residues. This CDR3 is CATSRDLAGGSSYNEQFF. As DNA, the CDR3 is TGTGCCACCAGCAGAGATTTGGCGGGAGGGAGCTCCTACAATGAGCAGTTCTTC.

Worth noting for this clone: Additional DNA sequences in this sample encode the identical CDR3. V gene TRBV4-1 combines with J gene TRBJ2-1; 10 bases line up with TRBD2. V lost 0 bases to trimming and J lost 2 bases; unmatched junction nucleotides: 10. This CDR3 is 19 amino acids long. Germline-derived CDR1 and CDR2 are MGHRA and YSYEKL. CDR3 in DNA: TGCGCCAGCAGCCAAGATGGCCTAGCGGGAGCCCCGACCTACAATGAGCAGTTCTTC. As protein: CASSQDGLAGAPTYNEQFF.

V usage is TRBV29-1 and J usage is TRBJ2-2; D tentatively reads TRBD1 or TRBD2 (5 bases each). Germline-derived CDR1 and CDR2 are SQVTM and ANQGSEA. The length of the CDR3 is 14 residues. Between the trimmed V and J ends, which lost 4 bases and 2 bases, there was a span of 11 bases. CDR3 DNA: TGCAGCGTTGCTCGGGACCCTAACACCGGGGAGCTGTTTTTT. This encodes CSVARDPNTGELFF.

The chain couples TRBV10-1 to TRBJ2-1; the match to TRBD2 covers 7 bases. The CDR3 loop spans 20 amino acids. With V trimmed by 10 bases and J by 6 bases, 30 bases remained unmatched. Germline V lookup: CDR1 WNHNN, CDR2 SYGVQD (reference sequence). In DNA, the CDR3 is TGCGCCACCACAAAACTAGGAGCTAGCGGACTAAACCCCCCTTCCAATGAGCAGTTCTTC. It specifies CATTKLGASGLNPPSNEQFF.

This clone came up once. This chain joins TRBV5-1 and TRBJ1-2; TRBD1 matches 11 bases. The trim removed 4 bases at V and 8 bases at J, leaving 16 bases unmatched. This CDR3 has 17 amino acids. Germline CDR1 is SGHRS and CDR2 is YFSETQ. The CDR3 DNA reads as TGCGCCAGCAGCCCCTACCCCGCTGGGACAGGGGGAGACGGCTACACCTTC. This translates into CASSPYPAGTGGDGYTF.

The J gene is TRBJ1-6, the V gene TRBV6-5; TRBD1 agrees at 7 bases. Germline V gene data show CDR1 as MNHEY and CDR2 as SVGAGI. Germline trimming cut 11 bases from V and 10 bases from J; bases unmatched to any gene: 11. The CDR3 has 13 residues. The CDR3 here is CAARRGRGSPLHF. CDR3 DNA sequence: TGTGCCGCCCGTAGGGGGCGGGGATCACCCCTCCACTTT.

V is TRBV29-1 and J is TRBJ2-7; 8 bases align to TRBD2. The J segment lost 2 bases and the V segment lost 4 bases, leaving 4 bases of the junction unmatched. The CDR3 consists of 13 residues. CDR1 and CDR2 from the germline V gene are SQVTM and ANQGSEA. The CDR3 bases are TGCAGCGTTGCGACTAGCGCTCCCTACGAGCAGTACGTC. Its protein product is CSVATSAPYEQYV.

CDR3 in amino acids: CASSKFGGPNEKLFF. The CDR3 DNA sequence: TGTGCCAGCAGTAAATTTGGCGGACCTAATGAAAAACTGTTTTTT. This rearrangement joins TRBV6-5 to TRBJ1-4, with D unclear. The CDR3 loop spans 15 amino acids. Germline values: CDR1 MNHEY, CDR2 SVGAGI. Trimming took off 5 bases at V and 3 bases at J, with 13 bases between the two ends.

The chain has TRBV7-9 and TRBJ2-7, with 7 bases fitting TRBD1. This CDR3 is built from 12 residues. V dropped 5 bases and J dropped 6; count of bases not matched to a gene: 4. The germline V gene has CDR1 SEHNR and CDR2 FQNEAQ (reference sequence). CDR3 sequence: CASSHSGGEQYV. CDR3 DNA: TGTGCCAGCAGCCATTCAGGGGGCGAGCAGTACGTC.